The 28 T cell receptor beta chains given below trace back to one sample, sequenced in a study of shared clonotypes between healthy human individuals. In the naive CD8 group, cells lacked CD45RO and were positively selected for CCR7, so terminally differentiated effector memory CD45RA+ cells were left out. Only in-frame clones appear in the TCRdb table, and some are missing; sequencing was by immunoSEQ multiplex PCR. The sample includes more than 550,000 clones, about 90% of them seen just once. Material for sequencing was naive CD8+ T cells sorted from blood. These receptors all come from a man aged 25-40 years in good health.

Concerning this clone itself: Different DNA sequences within this sample yield the same CDR3. This chain connects TRBV5-1 to TRBJ2-1, with D hard to call. The CDR3 has 12 residues. The ends were cut back, 0 bases at V and 4 bases at J, with 2 bases in the middle. Germline CDR1 is SGHRS and CDR2 is YFSETQ. The CDR3 DNA sequence: TGCGCCAGCAGCTTGGATTACAATGAGCAGTTCTTC. Translated, it gives CASSLDYNEQFF. Using reference TRBV5-1 and TRBJ2-1 for the parts outside the CDR3, the full variable domain is KAGVTQTPRYLIKTRGQQVTLSCSPISGHRSVSWYQQTPGQGLQFLFEYFSETQRNKGNFPGRFSGRQFSNSRSEMNVSTLELGDSALYLCASSLDYNEQFFGPGTRLTVL.

In this sample, this clone turned up a few times. The chain employs TRBV27 and TRBJ2-2; possible D gene TRBD2, 6 bases. Germline V gene sequence: CDR1 MNHEY, CDR2 SMNVEV (reference sequence). This CDR3 has 13 amino acids. V gave up 5 bases and J gave up 9 bases, with 13 bases separating them. CDR3 coding DNA: TGTGCCAGCAGTGGGACTTTATCTTGGGAGCTGTTTTTT. It translates to CASSGTLSWELFF.

V usage is TRBV7-9 and J usage is TRBJ1-1; D is unresolved. The CDR3 consists of 14 residues. Germline CDR1 is SEHNR and CDR2 is FQNEAQ (reference sequence). With 9 bases removed from V and 4 bases from J, the gap between germline ends came to 18 bases. The CDR3 DNA reads as TGTGCCAGTTCCACTTGGATTGGGGTCACTGAAGCTTTCTTT. Translated: CASSTWIGVTEAFF.

The CDR3 DNA follows: TGTGCCAGCAGTTACGAAACAGGGGGTCGCGACTATGGCTACACCTTC. Translation gives CASSYETGGRDYGYTF. The V call is TRBV6-6, the J call TRBJ1-2; TRBD1 matches at 8 bases. Germline CDR1 and CDR2: MNHNY and SVGAGI (reference sequence). V lost 2 bases, J lost 3 bases, and 8 bases stayed unmatched. CDR3 length: 16 amino acids.

This clone has a handful of counts. The J gene is TRBJ2-5, the V gene TRBV7-9; 10 nucleotides align to TRBD2. V was pared by 4 bases and J by 2 bases, with 1 base of the junction left unmatched. CDR1 SEHNR and CDR2 FQNEAQ come from the germline V gene (reference sequence). This CDR3 has 14 residues. The CDR3 DNA is TGTGCCAGCAGCTGGACTAGCGGACAAGAGACCCAGTACTTC. It translates to CASSWTSGQETQYF.

For this clone: This CDR3 is also generated by other DNA sequences in the sample. The chain uses TRBV27 and TRBJ2-7; no definite D call. V lost 3 bases, J lost 3 bases, and 3 bases lay in between. Germline values: CDR1 MNHEY, CDR2 SMNVEV (reference sequence). There are 11 residues in the CDR3. As DNA, the CDR3 is TGTGCCAGCAGTTTTGGCTACGAGCAGTACTTC. Its translation is CASSFGYEQYF.

The CDR3 bases are TGCGCCAGCAGCCTTAGACTAGCGGATACACAAGAGACCCAGTACTTC. This translates into CASSLRLADTQETQYF. This chain connects TRBV5-1 to TRBJ2-5; 9 nucleotides line up with TRBD2. The CDR3 covers 16 residues. The trim removed 4 bases at V and 2 bases at J, leaving 9 bases unmatched. Per germline, CDR1 SGHRS and CDR2 YFSETQ. Using reference TRBV5-1 and TRBJ2-5 for the parts outside the CDR3, the full variable domain is KAGVTQTPRYLIKTRGQQVTLSCSPISGHRSVSWYQQTPGQGLQFLFEYFSETQRNKGNFPGRFSGRQFSNSRSEMNVSTLELGDSALYLCASSLRLADTQETQYFGPGTRLLVL.

This clone showed up just once. The chain recombines TRBV29-1 with TRBJ2-7; D may be TRBD2 (6 bases). The V end lost 1 base, the J end lost 4 bases, and 11 bases lay between the germline ends. Germline-derived CDR1 and CDR2 are SQVTM and ANQGSEA. The CDR3 runs 13 residues. The CDR3: CSVEAGTLYEQYF. Written as DNA, the CDR3 is TGCAGCGTTGAAGCTGGGACTTTATACGAGCAGTACTTC.

A word on this clone: At the DNA level, this CDR3 is encoded by other sequences in the same sample as well. The V gene is TRBV28, the J gene TRBJ2-7, with D hard to call. Germline V gene lookup returns CDR1 MDHEN and CDR2 SYDVKM. The V end lost 4 bases, the J end lost 3 bases, and 10 bases lay between the germline ends. The CDR3 consists of 13 residues. CDR3 in amino acids: CASSSGTSYEQYF. The CDR3 DNA reads TGTGCCAGCAGTTCGGGCACCAGCTACGAGCAGTACTTC.

The rearrangement uses TRBV28 and TRBJ1-1, with D unclear. The CDR3 sequence is 13 residues long. V was clipped by 8 bases and J by 0 bases, with 10 bases between them. CDR1 and CDR2 from the germline V gene are MDHEN and SYDVKM. CDR3 loop: CASCYRVNTEAFF. CDR3 DNA: TGTGCCAGCTGTTACAGAGTGAACACTGAAGCTTTCTTT.

This chain uses TRBV6-5 with TRBJ2-1; TRBD1 matches at 8 bases. CDR3 size: 16 residues. CDR1 and CDR2 from the germline V gene are MNHEY and SVGAGI. V trimming: 2 bases; J trimming: 6 bases; junction bases outside the gene matches: 9. The CDR3 spells CASSYTAGGDLNEQFF. Here the CDR3 DNA reads TGTGCCAGCAGTTACACCGCAGGGGGCGATCTCAATGAGCAGTTCTTC.

This clone has a single count. The chain carries TRBV6-6 and TRBJ2-7; 8 bases are a match to TRBD1. V lost 8 bases to trimming and J lost 0 bases; unmatched junction nucleotides: 6. CDR1 MNHNY and CDR2 SVGAGI come from the germline V gene (reference sequence). CDR3 length: 14 amino acids. Here the CDR3 reads CASSRTGSSYEQYF. DNA of the CDR3: TGTGCCAGCTCTCGGACAGGGAGCTCCTACGAGCAGTACTTC.

This rearrangement joins TRBV27 to TRBJ1-2; D is possibly TRBD1 (5 bases). V gave up 4 bases and J gave up 6 bases, with 12 bases separating them. Per germline, CDR1 MNHEY and CDR2 SMNVEV (reference sequence). The CDR3 runs to 13 residues. The CDR3 DNA is TGTGCCAGCAGTTCGGGACGGTATAATGGCTACACCTTC. Its protein product is CASSSGRYNGYTF.

This clone was seen just once. This chain uses TRBV25-1 with TRBJ1-4; D is uncertain. This CDR3 has 13 residues. Germline CDR1 and CDR2: MGHDK and SYGVNS. Trimming took off 1 base at V and 10 bases at J, with 10 bases between the two ends. The CDR3 nucleotides read TGTGCCAGCAGTGAATCCTCCTCTGGAAAACTGTTTTTT. Translating gives CASSESSSGKLFF. Supplemented by reference TRBV25-1 and TRBJ1-4, the full variable domain reads EADIYQTPRYLVIGTGKKITLECSQTMGHDKMYWYQQDPGMELHLIHYSYGVNSTEKGDLSSESTVSRIRTEHFPLTLESARPSHTSQYLCASSESSSGKLFFGSGTQLSVL.

J is TRBJ1-5 and V is TRBV11-2; D is perhaps TRBD1 (5 bases). The CDR3 covers 16 residues. V shed 1 base and J shed 8 bases, with 18 bases lying between them. Germline V gene sequence: CDR1 SGHAT, CDR2 FQNNGV. The CDR3 region is CASSLGRQGGREPQHF. The CDR3 DNA reads TGTGCCAGCAGCTTAGGACGCCAGGGAGGAAGGGAGCCCCAGCATTTT.

The chain has TRBV2 and TRBJ2-1; 7 bases map to TRBD2. The CDR3 runs 14 residues. The V gene end was trimmed by 4 bases and the J gene end by 7 bases; junction bases not matched to a gene: 7. Germline CDR1 SNHLY, CDR2 FYNNEI. CDR3 DNA sequence: TGTGCCAGCAGTGTCTGGTTGCGGGAGAATGAGCAGTTCTTC. Protein sequence: CASSVWLRENEQFF.

The V gene is TRBV7-2, the J gene TRBJ2-5; D perhaps matches TRBD1 (6 bases). The end of the DNA fits TRBJ2-7 better, so the J call may be wrong. The CDR3 totals 15 residues. The germline V gene has CDR1 SGHTA and CDR2 FQGNSA. CDR3 residues: CASSGSMGHLYEQYF. In DNA, the CDR3 is TGTGCCAGCAGCGGCAGTATGGGACACCTATACGAGCAGTACTTC.

The chain employs TRBV5-3 and TRBJ1-2; TRBD1 might be the D (5 bases). TRBV5-3 is treated as an ORF (open reading frame) with a function not yet certain. Trimming removed 3 bases at V and 0 bases at J, with 15 bases between. The CDR3 sequence is 16 residues long. CDR3 sequence: CARSSRGWGTNYGYTF. The DNA of the CDR3 is TGTGCCAGAAGCTCGCGAGGTTGGGGGACTAACTATGGCTACACCTTC.

The chain links TRBV2 to TRBJ2-1; D uncertain. In germline, CDR1 is SNHLY, CDR2 FYNNEI. Trimming removed 7 bases from V and 5 bases from J, with 18 bases in between. CDR3 length equals 15 residues. CDR3 sequence reads: CASMSDWGSNNEQFF. The CDR3 bases are TGTGCCAGCATGTCCGATTGGGGAAGTAACAATGAGCAGTTCTTC.

CDR3 amino acids: CAISDEGQYGYTF. Here the CDR3 DNA reads TGTGCCATCAGTGATGAGGGGCAATACGGCTACACCTTC. The J gene is TRBJ1-2, the V gene TRBV10-3, with D possibly being TRBD1 (5 bases). Germline CDR1 reads ENHRY; CDR2 reads SYGVKD. This CDR3 region has 13 residues. The V end lost 3 bases, the J end lost 8 bases, and 13 bases lay between the germline ends.

The rearrangement links TRBV29-1 to TRBJ1-1; maybe TRBD1 (5 bases). The CDR3 loop spans 13 amino acids. Germline V gives CDR1 SQVTM, CDR2 ANQGSEA. V dropped 5 bases and J dropped 5 bases, with 15 bases sitting between them. The CDR3 bases are TGCAGCGTTCCAAGTGCAGGGAGGACTGAAGCTTTCTTT. Its translation is CSVPSAGRTEAFF.

The rearrangement joins TRBV27 to TRBJ2-7; D not resolved. Germline values: CDR1 MNHEY, CDR2 SMNVEV (reference sequence). This CDR3 region has 12 residues. V was trimmed by 4 bases and J by 7 bases, leaving 11 bases between them. The CDR3 DNA follows: TGTGCCAGCAGTTCGGGTTTGTGGGAGCAGTACTTC. Translation: CASSSGLWEQYF.

This chain connects TRBV5-1 to TRBJ2-1; TRBD1 agrees at 8 bases. Germline loops: CDR1 SGHRS, CDR2 YFSETQ. The CDR3 has 16 amino acids. Unmatched junction bases numbered 9, after V lost 2 bases and J lost 5 bases. DNA of the CDR3: TGCGCCAGCAGCTTATCGTTGCAGGGGGCGGACAATGAGCAGTTCTTC. Translated, it gives CASSLSLQGADNEQFF.

V gene TRBV13 combines with J gene TRBJ1-1; D remains ambiguous. The CDR3 is 12 residues long. Germline CDR1 PRHDT, CDR2 FYEKMQ (reference sequence). Trimming removed 6 bases from V and 7 bases from J, with 12 bases in between. Here the CDR3 reads CASRSWGGEAFF. CDR3 coding DNA: TGTGCCAGCAGGTCATGGGGTGGTGAAGCTTTCTTT.

The chain carries TRBV15 and TRBJ2-1, with 7 bases that match TRBD2. Germline V gives CDR1 LNHNV, CDR2 YYDKDF (reference sequence). This CDR3 is 15 amino acids long. Trimming cost V 5 bases and J 2 bases; bases outside gene matches: 6. Here the CDR3 reads CATSGLADTYNEQFF. Written as DNA, the CDR3 is TGTGCCACCAGCGGTCTAGCGGACACCTACAATGAGCAGTTCTTC.

In the case of this clone: At one boundary the junction diverges from the germline segment, which might be a read error. The CDR3 here is CASSEEGQGVNQPQHF. DNA for the CDR3: TGCGCCAGCAGCGAAGAAGGCCAGGGCGTAAATCAGCCCCAGCATTTT. The chain combines TRBV4-1 with TRBJ1-5; possible D gene TRBD1, 5 bases. Germline V lookup: CDR1 MGHRA, CDR2 YSYEKL. The CDR3 has 16 residues.

The chain employs TRBV19 and TRBJ2-3; D perhaps matches TRBD2 (6 bases). From germline, CDR1 is LNHDA and CDR2 SQIVND (reference sequence). CDR3 length: 15 residues. With 6 bases removed from V and 0 bases from J, the gap between germline ends came to 13 bases. The CDR3: CASSTSGFSTDTQYF. The CDR3 DNA follows: TGTGCCAGTAGCACAAGCGGGTTCAGCACAGATACGCAGTATTTT. The whole variable domain, remainder taken from reference TRBV19 and TRBJ2-3, is DGGITQSPKYLFRKEGQNVTLSCEQNLNHDAMYWYRQDPGQGLRLIYYSQIVNDFQKGDIAEGYSVSREKKESFPLTVTSAQKNPTAFYLCASSTSGFSTDTQYFGPGTRLTVL.

J is TRBJ1-1 and V is TRBV10-2; 7 bases are a match to TRBD1. Looked up from germline, CDR1 is WSHSY and CDR2 is SAAADI. V was clipped by 6 bases and J by 0 bases; unmatched bases: 4. This CDR3 spans 14 amino acids. CDR3: CASRQGRMNTEAFF. The CDR3 nucleotides are TGCGCCAGCAGACAGGGGAGGATGAACACTGAAGCTTTCTTT.